This TCR beta chain originates from a study of sequential checkpoint blockade in melanoma. This clone was recorded a few times. Here immunoSEQ multiplex PCR was the method, and the copy in TCRdb shows in-frame clones only, minus some. The repertoire has some 20,000 clones, around 75% of them found once; the top ten carry approximately 40%. Treatment denoted: randomized to nivolumab then ipilimumab (arm A) or the reverse (arm B). The source of this sequence is a human donor with melanoma. The sequenced sample was CD8+ T cells sorted from blood (inferred from file names), obtained from a patient given nivolumab and ipilimumab in sequence.

The CDR3 loop is CASSSARGMKANQPQHF. The CDR3 coding sequence is TGTGCCAGCAGCTCAGCCAGGGGTATGAAGGCCAATCAGCCCCAGCATTTT. The chain carries TRBV7-8 and TRBJ1-5; TRBD1 is a possible D gene (6 bases). Trimming removed 4 bases at V and 3 bases at J, with 19 bases between. In germline, CDR1 is SGHVS, CDR2 FQNEAQ. CDR3 length equals 17 residues.